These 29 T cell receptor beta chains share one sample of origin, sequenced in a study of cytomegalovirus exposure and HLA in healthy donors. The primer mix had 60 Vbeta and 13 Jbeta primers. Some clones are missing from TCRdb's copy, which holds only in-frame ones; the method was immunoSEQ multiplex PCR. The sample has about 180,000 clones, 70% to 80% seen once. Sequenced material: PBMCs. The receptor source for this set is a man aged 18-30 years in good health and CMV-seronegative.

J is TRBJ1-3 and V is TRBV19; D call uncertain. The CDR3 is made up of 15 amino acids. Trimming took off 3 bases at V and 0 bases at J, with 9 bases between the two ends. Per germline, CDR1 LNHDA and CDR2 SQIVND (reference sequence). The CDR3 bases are TGTGCCAGTAGTATGCGAGGGAACTCTGGAAACACCATATATTTT. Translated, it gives CASSMRGNSGNTIYF.

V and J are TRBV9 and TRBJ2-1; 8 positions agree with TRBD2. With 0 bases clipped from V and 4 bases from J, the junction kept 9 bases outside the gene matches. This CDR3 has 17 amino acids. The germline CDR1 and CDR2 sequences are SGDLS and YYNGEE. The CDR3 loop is CASSVDEASGGYNEQFF. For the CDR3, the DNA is TGTGCCAGCAGCGTAGATGAGGCGAGCGGGGGTTACAATGAGCAGTTCTTC.

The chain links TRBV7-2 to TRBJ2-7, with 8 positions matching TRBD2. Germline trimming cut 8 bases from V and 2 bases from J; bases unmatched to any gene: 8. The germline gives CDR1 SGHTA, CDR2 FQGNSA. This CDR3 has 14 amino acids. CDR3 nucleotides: TGTGCCAGCGGCTCGGGGGGGCTTACCTACGAGCAGTACTTC. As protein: CASGSGGLTYEQYF.

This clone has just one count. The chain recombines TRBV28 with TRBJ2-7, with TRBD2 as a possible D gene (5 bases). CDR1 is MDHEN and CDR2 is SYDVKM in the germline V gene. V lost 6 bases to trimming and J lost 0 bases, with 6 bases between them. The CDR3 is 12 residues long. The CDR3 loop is CASRSGSYEQYF. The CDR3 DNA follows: TGTGCCAGCAGGAGCGGCTCCTACGAGCAGTACTTC.

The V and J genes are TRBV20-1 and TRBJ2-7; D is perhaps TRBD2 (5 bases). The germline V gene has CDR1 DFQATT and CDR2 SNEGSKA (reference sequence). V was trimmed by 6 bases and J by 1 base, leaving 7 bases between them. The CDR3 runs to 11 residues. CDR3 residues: CSAGLSYEQYF. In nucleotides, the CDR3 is TGCAGTGCCGGACTGTCCTACGAGCAGTACTTC.

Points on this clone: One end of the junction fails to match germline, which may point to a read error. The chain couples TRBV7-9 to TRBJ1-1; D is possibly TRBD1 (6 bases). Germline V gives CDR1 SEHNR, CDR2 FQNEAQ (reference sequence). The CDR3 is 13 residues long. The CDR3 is CSSSLGGAGEAFF. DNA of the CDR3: TGTTCCAGCAGCTTAGGGGGAGCTGGTGAAGCTTTCTTT.

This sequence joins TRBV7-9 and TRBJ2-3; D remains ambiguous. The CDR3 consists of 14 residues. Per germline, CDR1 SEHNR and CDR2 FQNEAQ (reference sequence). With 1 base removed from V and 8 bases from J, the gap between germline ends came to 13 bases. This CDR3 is CASSLVERPGTQYF. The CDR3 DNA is TGTGCCAGCAGCTTAGTGGAGCGCCCGGGTACGCAGTATTTT. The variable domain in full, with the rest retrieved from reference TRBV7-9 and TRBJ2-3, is DTGVSQNPRHKITKRGQNVTFRCDPISEHNRLYWYRQTLGQGPEFLTYFQNEAQLEKSRLLSDRFSAERPKGSFSTLEIQRTEQGDSAMYLCASSLVERPGTQYFGPGTRLTVL.

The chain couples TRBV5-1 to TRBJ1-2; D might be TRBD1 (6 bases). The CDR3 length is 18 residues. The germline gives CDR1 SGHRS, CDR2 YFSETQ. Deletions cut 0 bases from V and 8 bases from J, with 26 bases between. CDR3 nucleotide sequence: TGCGCCAGCAGCTTGGCTAAGGAACCGCACCTCGGGACAAGCGGCTACACCTTC. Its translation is CASSLAKEPHLGTSGYTF.

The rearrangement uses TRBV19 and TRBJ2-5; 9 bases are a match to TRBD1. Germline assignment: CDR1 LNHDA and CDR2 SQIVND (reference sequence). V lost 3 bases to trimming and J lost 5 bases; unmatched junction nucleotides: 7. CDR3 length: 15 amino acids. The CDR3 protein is CASSISGTGWETQYF. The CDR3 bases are TGTGCCAGTAGTATTTCCGGGACAGGGTGGGAGACCCAGTACTTC.

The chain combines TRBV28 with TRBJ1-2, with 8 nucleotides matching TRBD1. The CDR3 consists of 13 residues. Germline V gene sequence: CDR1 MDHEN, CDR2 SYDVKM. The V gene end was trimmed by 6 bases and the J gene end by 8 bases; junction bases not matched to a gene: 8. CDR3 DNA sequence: TGTGCCAGCAGGAAACAGGGGGACGAGGGCTACACCTTC. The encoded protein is CASRKQGDEGYTF.

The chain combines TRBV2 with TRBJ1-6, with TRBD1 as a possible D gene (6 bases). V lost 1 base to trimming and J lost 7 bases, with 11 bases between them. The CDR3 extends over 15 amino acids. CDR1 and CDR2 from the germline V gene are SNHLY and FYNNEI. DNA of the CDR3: TGTGCCAGCAGTGAAGAGGGAGGGGGAAATTCACCCCTCCACTTT. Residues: CASSEEGGGNSPLHF. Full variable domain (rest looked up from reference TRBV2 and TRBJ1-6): EPEVTQTPSHQVTQMGQEVILRCVPISNHLYFYWYRQILGQKVEFLVSFYNNEISEKSEIFDDQFSVERPDGSNFTLKIRSTKLEDSAMYFCASSEEGGGNSPLHFGNGTRLTVT.

Written as DNA, the CDR3 is TGTGCCAGCAGTTTTCTGGGGGGGCGATCCTACGAGCAGTACTTC. Translated: CASSFLGGRSYEQYF. The rearrangement links TRBV28 to TRBJ2-7; a weak D match, TRBD2 (7 bases). Germline CDR1 and CDR2: MDHEN and SYDVKM. This CDR3 has 15 amino acids. The V end lost 3 bases, the J end lost 1 base, and 13 bases lay between the germline ends.

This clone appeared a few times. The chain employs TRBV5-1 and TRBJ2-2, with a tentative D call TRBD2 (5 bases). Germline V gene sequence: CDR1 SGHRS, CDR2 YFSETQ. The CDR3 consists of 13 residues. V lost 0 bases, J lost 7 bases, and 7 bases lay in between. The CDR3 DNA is TGCGCCAGCAGCTTGGCGGGGATCGGGGAGCTGTTTTTT. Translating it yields CASSLAGIGELFF.

This CDR3 is CASSLEGTSGSVAQYF. Here the CDR3 DNA reads TGCGCCAGCAGCTTGGAGGGGACTAGCGGGAGCGTGGCGCAGTATTTT. The J gene is TRBJ2-3, the V gene TRBV5-1, with TRBD2 identical over 14 bases. Germline loops: CDR1 SGHRS, CDR2 YFSETQ. The junction had 7 bases not matched to a gene; V was cut back by 0 bases and J by 10 bases. The CDR3 contains 16 residues.

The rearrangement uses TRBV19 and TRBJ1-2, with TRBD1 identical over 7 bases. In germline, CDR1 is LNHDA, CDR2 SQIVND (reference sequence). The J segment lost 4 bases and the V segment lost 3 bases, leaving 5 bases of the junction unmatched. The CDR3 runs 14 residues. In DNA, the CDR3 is TGTGCCAGTAGTATTAGGGGGCCGGGCTATGGCTACACCTTC. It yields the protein CASSIRGPGYGYTF.

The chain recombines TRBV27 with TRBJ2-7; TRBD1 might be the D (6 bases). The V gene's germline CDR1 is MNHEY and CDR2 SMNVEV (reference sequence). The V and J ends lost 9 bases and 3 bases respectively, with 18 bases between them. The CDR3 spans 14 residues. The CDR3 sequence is CASSETGAFYEQYF. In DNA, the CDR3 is TGTGCCAGTTCGGAGACAGGAGCATTCTACGAGCAGTACTTC.

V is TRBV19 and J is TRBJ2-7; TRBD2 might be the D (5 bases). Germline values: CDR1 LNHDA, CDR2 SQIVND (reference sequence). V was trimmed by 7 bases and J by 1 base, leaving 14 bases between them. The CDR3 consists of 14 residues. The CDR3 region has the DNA TGTGCCAGTACCCCAGCGGTAGGTTCCTACGAGCAGTACTTC. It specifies CASTPAVGSYEQYF.

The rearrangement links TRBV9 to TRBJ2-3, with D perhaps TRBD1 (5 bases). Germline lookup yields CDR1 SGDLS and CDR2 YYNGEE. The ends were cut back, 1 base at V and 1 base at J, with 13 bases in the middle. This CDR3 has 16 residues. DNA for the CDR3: TGTGCCAGCAGCGTACGGGCCGGCAGGGGCACAGATACGCAGTATTTT. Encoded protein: CASSVRAGRGTDTQYF.

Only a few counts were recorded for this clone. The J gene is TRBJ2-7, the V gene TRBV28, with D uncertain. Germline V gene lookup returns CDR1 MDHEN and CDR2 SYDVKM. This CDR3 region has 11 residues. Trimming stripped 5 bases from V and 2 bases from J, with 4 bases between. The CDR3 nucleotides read TGTGCCAGCAGTGCGACCTACGAGCAGTACTTC. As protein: CASSATYEQYF.

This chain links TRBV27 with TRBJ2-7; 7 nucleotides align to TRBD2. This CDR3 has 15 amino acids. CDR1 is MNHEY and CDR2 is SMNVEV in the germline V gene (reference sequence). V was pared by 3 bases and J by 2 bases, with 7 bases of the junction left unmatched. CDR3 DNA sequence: TGTGCCAGCAGTTTGGGGAGAGGGAGGGCCTACGAGCAGTACTTC. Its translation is CASSLGRGRAYEQYF.

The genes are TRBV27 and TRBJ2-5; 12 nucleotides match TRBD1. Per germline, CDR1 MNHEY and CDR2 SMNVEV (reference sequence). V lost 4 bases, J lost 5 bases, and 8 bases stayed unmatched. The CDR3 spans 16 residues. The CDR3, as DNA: TGTGCCAGCAGTTCCCGGGACAGGGGGCGTAGGGAGACCCAGTACTTC. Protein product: CASSSRDRGRRETQYF.

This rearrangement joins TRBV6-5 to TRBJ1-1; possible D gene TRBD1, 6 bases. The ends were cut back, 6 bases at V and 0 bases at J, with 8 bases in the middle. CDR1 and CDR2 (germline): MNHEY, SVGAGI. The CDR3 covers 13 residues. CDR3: CASRGQMNTEAFF. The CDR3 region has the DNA TGTGCCAGCAGGGGACAAATGAACACTGAAGCTTTCTTT.

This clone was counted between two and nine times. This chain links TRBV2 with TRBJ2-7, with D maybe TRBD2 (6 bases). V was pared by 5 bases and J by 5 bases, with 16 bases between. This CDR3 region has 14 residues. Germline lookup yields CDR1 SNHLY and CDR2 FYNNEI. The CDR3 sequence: CASSLYGRGDEQYF. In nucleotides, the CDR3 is TGTGCCAGCAGTCTTTACGGGAGAGGGGACGAGCAGTACTTC.

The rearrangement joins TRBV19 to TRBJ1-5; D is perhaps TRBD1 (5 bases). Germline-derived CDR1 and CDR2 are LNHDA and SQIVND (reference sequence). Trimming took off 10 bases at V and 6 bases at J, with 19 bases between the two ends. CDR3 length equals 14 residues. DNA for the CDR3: TGTGCCATGATCGCGGGGGAGGGTAGTCAGCCCCAGCATTTT. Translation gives CAMIAGEGSQPQHF.

CDR3 sequence reads: CASSKPGLASSYEQYF. The CDR3 bases are TGCGCCAGCAGCAAGCCGGGACTAGCGTCTTCCTACGAGCAGTACTTC. This rearrangement joins TRBV5-1 to TRBJ2-7, with 10 bases aligning to TRBD2. This CDR3 has 16 amino acids. Germline loops: CDR1 SGHRS, CDR2 YFSETQ. Trimming at V came to 4 bases and at J to 1 base, leaving 8 bases not matched to a gene.

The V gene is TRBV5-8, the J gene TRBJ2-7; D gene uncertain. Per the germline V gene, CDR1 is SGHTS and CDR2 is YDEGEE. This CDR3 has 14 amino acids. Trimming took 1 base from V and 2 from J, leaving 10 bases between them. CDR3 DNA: TGTGCCAGCAGCTTGTTATCAAAGCCCTACGAGCAGTACTTC. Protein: CASSLLSKPYEQYF.

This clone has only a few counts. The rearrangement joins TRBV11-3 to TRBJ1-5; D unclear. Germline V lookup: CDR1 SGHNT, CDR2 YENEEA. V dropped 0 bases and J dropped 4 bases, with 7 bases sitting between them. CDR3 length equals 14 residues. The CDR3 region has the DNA TGTGCCAGCAGCTTAGAACAGCCTAATCAGCCCCAGCATTTT. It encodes CASSLEQPNQPQHF.

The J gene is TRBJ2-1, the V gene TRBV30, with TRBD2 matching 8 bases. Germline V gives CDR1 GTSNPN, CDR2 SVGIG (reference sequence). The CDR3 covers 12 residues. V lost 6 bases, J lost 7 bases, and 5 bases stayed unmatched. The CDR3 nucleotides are TGTGCCTGTGAAGCGGGAGCGAATGAGCAGTTCTTC. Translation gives CACEAGANEQFF.

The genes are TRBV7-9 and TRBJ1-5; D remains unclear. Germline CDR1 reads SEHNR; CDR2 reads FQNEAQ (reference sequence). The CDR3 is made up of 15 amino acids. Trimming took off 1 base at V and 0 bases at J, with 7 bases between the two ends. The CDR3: CASSLDGVSNQPQHF. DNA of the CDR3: TGTGCCAGCAGCTTAGACGGAGTTAGCAATCAGCCCCAGCATTTT.